The 14 T cell receptor beta chains below all came from one sample that was sequenced in a study of vaccination and CD4 T cells after COVID-19. Treatment denoted: approximately 9-day PBMC culture with coronavirus spike peptide pools or control peptides (ViraFEST assay). Sequence data for DNA of cultured CD4+ T cells were generated by the Oncomine TCR Beta short-read assay. From the PCR reads, TCRdb called clonotypes with MiXCR, one entry per CDR3 protein. The repertoire holds over 15,000 distinct CDR3 sequences, with roughly 50% as singletons. These TCRs' antigens remain unknown. This specimen was CD4+ T cells from blood, cultured in vitro, taken before SARS-CoV-2 vaccination. The receptors originated from a human donor who had recovered from COVID-19.

The chain carries TRBV7-3 and TRBJ2-1; 10 nucleotides match TRBD2. CDR3 length: 18 residues. CDR1 is SGHTA and CDR2 is FQGTGA in the germline V gene. V was pared by 1 base and J by 0 bases, with 6 bases of the junction left unmatched. CDR3 in amino acids: CASSLKGAGGPSYNEQFF. The CDR3 nucleotides read TGTGCCAGCAGCTTAAAAGGAGCGGGAGGGCCCTCCTACAATGAGCAGTTCTTC.

The chain joins TRBV6-2 or TRBV6-3 to TRBJ2-1, with 9 nucleotides matching TRBD1. Germline CDR1 reads MNHEY; CDR2 reads SVGEGT. Unmatched junction bases numbered 10, after V lost 6 bases and J lost 7 bases. The CDR3 spans 15 residues. This CDR3 reads CASSRQGGNVNEQFF. The CDR3 DNA reads TGTGCCAGCAGCCGACAGGGGGGCAACGTTAATGAGCAGTTCTTC.

There are a few counts of this clonotype. This rearrangement joins TRBV7-2 to TRBJ2-5; possible D gene TRBD2, 5 bases. The CDR3 sequence is 14 residues long. The ends were cut back, 6 bases at V and 4 bases at J, with 15 bases in the middle. Germline values: CDR1 SGHTA, CDR2 FQGNSA. CDR3 in DNA: TGTGCCAGCAGAGGGTCGGGGTCAGCAGAGACCCAGTACTTC. The encoded protein is CASRGSGSAETQYF.

This chain uses TRBV30 with TRBJ1-4; 8 positions agree with TRBD1. From germline, CDR1 is GTSNPN and CDR2 SVGIG (reference sequence). J gave up 7 bases and V 3 bases, and 4 bases lay outside the gene matches. This CDR3 is 13 amino acids long. DNA for the CDR3: TGTGCCTGGAGCGACGACAGGGGTGAAAAACTGTTTTTT. Residues: CAWSDDRGEKLFF.

The chain carries TRBV24-1 and TRBJ2-5; D might be TRBD2 (5 bases). The CDR3 has 12 residues. V lost 7 bases and J 5 bases, leaving 10 bases between the germline ends. Germline loops: CDR1 KGHDR, CDR2 SFDVKD. CDR3 sequence (DNA): TGTGCCACCAGCGGTTGGGAGGAGACCCAGTACTTC. Amino acids: CATSGWEETQYF.

This rearrangement joins TRBV2 to TRBJ2-5, with D hard to call. The CDR3 extends over 12 amino acids. In germline, CDR1 is SNHLY, CDR2 FYNNEI. The V end lost 7 bases, the J end lost 2 bases, and 8 bases lay between the germline ends. The CDR3 here is CASTRQQETQYF. CDR3 bases: TGTGCCAGCACCCGTCAGCAAGAGACCCAGTACTTC. Drawing the rest from reference TRBV2 and TRBJ2-5, the complete variable domain is EPEVTQTPSHQVTQMGQEVILRCVPISNHLYFYWYRQILGQKVEFLVSFYNNEISEKSEIFDDQFSVERPDGSNFTLKIRSTKLEDSAMYFCASTRQQETQYFGPGTRLLVL.

This clonotype was found a few times. The rearrangement links TRBV6-2 or TRBV6-3 to TRBJ1-1, with 11 bases aligning to TRBD1. The CDR3 length is 17 residues. Germline trimming cut 0 bases from V and 1 base from J; bases unmatched to any gene: 4. CDR1 and CDR2 (germline): MNHEY, SVGEGT. CDR3 amino acids: CASSYSRTGGWNTEAFF. The DNA of the CDR3 is TGTGCCAGCAGTTACTCGAGGACAGGGGGCTGGAACACTGAAGCTTTCTTT.

CDR3 bases: TGTGCCAGCAACAACCTGGACGGGTCCCACGAGCAGTACTTC. Protein: CASNNLDGSHEQYF. This chain links TRBV7-2 with TRBJ2-7; D not certain. Germline assignment: CDR1 SGHTA and CDR2 FQGNSA. CDR3 length: 14 amino acids. Trimming pared 7 bases from V and 5 bases from J, leaving 18 bases between.

The chain is built from TRBV27 and TRBJ2-5; the D is unclear. The CDR3 covers 13 residues. CDR1 is MNHEY and CDR2 is SMNVEV in the germline V gene (reference sequence). Trimming pared 6 bases from V and 2 bases from J, leaving 10 bases between. This CDR3 reads CASSRKVQETQYF. The DNA of the CDR3 is TGTGCCAGCAGCCGGAAAGTACAAGAGACCCAGTACTTC.

This sequence joins TRBV15 and TRBJ1-4; the D is unclear. Germline V gene data show CDR1 as LNHNV and CDR2 as YYDKDF (reference sequence). V was cut by 0 bases and J by 7 bases, with 3 bases left in between. The CDR3 runs 12 residues. The CDR3 here is CATSRDGEKLFF. As DNA, the CDR3 is TGTGCCACCAGCAGAGATGGTGAAAAACTGTTTTTT.

This clonotype was picked up a small number of times. The chain combines TRBV6-2 or TRBV6-3 with TRBJ2-3, with 8 bases fitting TRBD2. J gave up 2 bases and V 2 bases, and 18 bases lay outside the gene matches. CDR1 is MNHEY and CDR2 is SVGEGT in the germline V gene. The CDR3 sequence is 20 residues long. For the CDR3, the DNA is TGTGCCAGCAGTTACCCCAGAGCGGGAGAAGGAACCCGAACCACAGATACGCAGTATTTT. Its translation is CASSYPRAGEGTRTTDTQYF.

V usage is TRBV20-1 and J usage is TRBJ2-1; D not certain. CDR1 and CDR2 from the germline V gene are DFQATT and SNEGSKA (reference sequence). This CDR3 region has 15 residues. V was trimmed by 5 bases and J by 1 base, leaving 15 bases between them. CDR3: CSADVGPTSYNEQFF. The CDR3 coding sequence is TGCAGTGCTGATGTAGGACCCACGTCCTACAATGAGCAGTTCTTC.

This clonotype was seen a few times. The chain links TRBV24-1 to TRBJ2-5, with D perhaps TRBD2 (6 bases). The CDR3 length is 14 residues. V gave up 6 bases and J gave up 2 bases, with 12 bases separating them. The germline V gene has CDR1 KGHDR and CDR2 SFDVKD. The CDR3 nucleotides are TGTGCCACCAGTCGGTCAGGAGGGCAAGAGACCCAGTACTTC. Its translation is CATSRSGGQETQYF.

This CDR3 reads CSARTGQGVHGTEAFF. The CDR3 DNA sequence: TGCAGTGCTAGAACTGGACAGGGCGTTCACGGCACTGAAGCTTTCTTT. The chain carries TRBV20-1 and TRBJ1-1, with 8 bases fitting TRBD1. V dropped 2 bases and J dropped 4; count of bases not matched to a gene: 12. The CDR3 extends over 16 amino acids. The germline V gene encodes CDR1 DFQATT and CDR2 SNEGSKA (reference sequence).